These T cell receptor beta chains were read from a single sample in a study of blood T cell repertoires in COVID-19. Measured with immunoSEQ multiplex PCR; TCRdb has only the in-frame clones, and not every one. In the table there are approximately 350,000 clones, roughly 90% of which are singletons. The sequenced material came from peripheral blood. These receptors were collected from a woman younger than 45 with COVID-19, enrolled during active disease. The CDR3 runs from the conserved cysteine through the conserved F or W. Fields, in order: CDR3 DNA, CDR3 protein, V gene, clone size, D gene, J gene. D genes are given only for firm matches. Clone sizes are given selectively: once, few, many, or a class where the clone is expanded.

TGTGCCAGCAGCTCACATCGGGACAGGGAGAACACCGGGGAGCTGTTTTTT CASSSHRDRENTGELFF TRBV7-9 once TRBD1 TRBJ2-2
TGTGCAAGTCGCACGACAAACTCGGGCACAGATACGCAGTATTTT CASRTTNSGTDTQYF TRBV12-2 - - TRBJ2-3
TGTGCCAGCAGCTTATCGTGGACAGCCCTCTATGGCTACACCTTC CASSLSWTALYGYTF TRBV7-2 - - TRBJ1-2
TGTGCCATCAGAGACCCCTCACAGGGGATGTGGGCCAGGAACACTGAAGCTTTCTTT CAIRDPSQGMWARNTEAFF TRBV10-3 - TRBD1 TRBJ1-1
TGTGCCAGCAGCCTGCGGATGAGCACAGATACGCAGTATTTT CASSLRMSTDTQYF TRBV7-9 - - TRBJ2-3
TGTGCCAGCAGCTCGGGACTAGCGGGACCCGGGGAGCTGTTTTTT CASSSGLAGPGELFF TRBV13 - TRBD2 TRBJ2-2
TGTGCCAGCAGCCAATCCCCGCGGGGAGAAGCTTTCTTT CASSQSPRGEAFF TRBV3-1/TRBV3-2 - - TRBJ1-1
TGCGCCAGCAGACCCACAGGGCCGGATGGCTACACCTTC CASRPTGPDGYTF TRBV5-1 - - TRBJ1-2
TGTGCCAGCGGACAGGCAAATCAGCCCCAGCATTTT CASGQANQPQHF TRBV28 once TRBD1 TRBJ1-5
TGTGCCAGCAGCCCCCTCGGACCGGGCGGGCCCGGGGAGCTGTTTTTT CASSPLGPGGPGELFF TRBV11-3 - - TRBJ2-2
TGTGCCAGTACATGGTCCATAGCGGGGAACTATGGCTACACCTTC CASTWSIAGNYGYTF TRBV6-5 - - TRBJ1-2
TGTGCCAGCAGCTTAGGAGACAGGGGGTGGAATTCACCCCTCCACTTT CASSLGDRGWNSPLHF TRBV7-2 - TRBD1 TRBJ1-6
TGTGCCAGCAGCCCGTTATTCGGGGGGCAGGCCGGGGAGCTGTTTTTT CASSPLFGGQAGELFF TRBV7-9 - - TRBJ2-2
TGTGCCTGGAATGGTCTAGCGTGGGAGCTGTTTTTT CAWNGLAWELFF TRBV30 - - TRBJ2-2
TGTGCCAGCAGCCCGGACAGGGGGCGGACCTATGGCTACACCTTC CASSPDRGRTYGYTF TRBV2 - TRBD1 TRBJ1-2
TGTGCCAGCAGCCCCGGGACAGGGAACACAGATACGCAGTATTTT CASSPGTGNTDTQYF TRBV7-8 - TRBD1 TRBJ2-3
TGTGCCAGCAGCCCGGGAGGGGCAGCTAACTATGGCTACACCTTC CASSPGGAANYGYTF TRBV28 - - TRBJ1-2
TGTGCCAGCAGTGAATCCGACAGGGGGGGAGTGAGCAATCAGCCCCAGCATTTT CASSESDRGGVSNQPQHF TRBV25-1 - TRBD1 TRBJ1-5
TGTGCCAGCAGTTTATTGGGGACAGGGGGGAGACAGCCCCAGCATTTT CASSLLGTGGRQPQHF TRBV28 - TRBD1 TRBJ1-5
TGTGCCAGTGACCCGGATGGACAGGTTCCCTACGAGCAGTACTTC CASDPDGQVPYEQYF TRBV19 - TRBD1 TRBJ2-7
TGTGCCAGCAGTTACTCCGGGAGAACCACCTCTGGAAACACCATATATTTT CASSYSGRTTSGNTIYF TRBV6-7 - - TRBJ1-3
TGTGCCAGCAGCCACAGCGGGGATTCGCTTTACGAGCAGTACTTC CASSHSGDSLYEQYF TRBV28 - TRBD2 TRBJ2-7
TGCGCCAGCAGTGGTAACCTGGGCGACTATGGCTACACCTTC CASSGNLGDYGYTF TRBV10-2 - - TRBJ1-2
TGCGCCAGCAGCTCAGCCTTCCGGGACAGGGGTGAAAAACTGTTTTTT CASSSAFRDRGEKLFF TRBV5-1 - TRBD1 TRBJ1-4
TGTGCCAGCAGTGAAAATGGAGAATCCTCTGGAAACACCATATATTTT CASSENGESSGNTIYF TRBV25-1 - - TRBJ1-3
TGTGCCAGCAGCGTAGACTCGCGGGGGGGCACAGATACGCAGTATTTT CASSVDSRGGTDTQYF TRBV9 - TRBD2 TRBJ2-3
TGCGCCAGCAGCCAAGACAGGGGGAAGTACTATGGCTACACCTTC CASSQDRGKYYGYTF TRBV4-1 few TRBD1 TRBJ1-2
TGCGCCAGCAGCACGGACAGGGCCAACACCTATGGCTACACCTTC CASSTDRANTYGYTF TRBV5-1 - TRBD1 TRBJ1-2
TGTGCCATCAGTGCCGGGACTAGCGGCTACGAGCAGTACTTC CAISAGTSGYEQYF TRBV10-3 - TRBD2 TRBJ2-7
TGCGCCAGCAGCCAAGTAGTAACTAGCGGGAGGAACACCGGGGAGCTGTTTTTT CASSQVVTSGRNTGELFF TRBV4-1 - TRBD2 TRBJ2-2
TGCGCCAGCAGCCAAGAATTCGCGGTTAGCACAGATACGCAGTATTTT CASSQEFAVSTDTQYF TRBV4-3 - - TRBJ2-3
TGCGCCAGCAGCCCTAGCGGGGGGCCGAATGAGCAGTTCTTC CASSPSGGPNEQFF TRBV5-1 - TRBD2 TRBJ2-1
TGTGCCGGAGGGAGGTCTTACACAGATACGCAGTATTTT CAGGRSYTDTQYF TRBV27 - - TRBJ2-3
TGCACCAGCAGCCAAGATCGTCATATTTGGCGGGAGGGTAACACAGATACGCAGTATTTT CTSSQDRHIWREGNTDTQYF TRBV1 - - TRBJ2-3
TGTGCCAGCAGTTATAGCGGGGGGCCCTTCTACGAGCAGTACTTC CASSYSGGPFYEQYF TRBV28 - TRBD2 TRBJ2-7
TGTGCCAGCAGTTTAGGTGTGAGAGAAGCTTTCTTT CASSLGVREAFF TRBV28 - - TRBJ1-1
TGTGCCAGCAGCTCCACTTGGGACAGTATGAATGGCTACACCTTC CASSSTWDSMNGYTF TRBV11-3 once TRBD1 TRBJ1-2
TGTGCCAGCAGCCCCGTTGTTATCGGGAGGGTGTTTTTT CASSPVVIGRVFF TRBV7-9 - TRBD2 TRBJ2-2
TGCAGCGTTGGATTTGAGGATCAGCCCCAGCATTTT CSVGFEDQPQHF TRBV29-1 - - TRBJ1-5
TGTGCCAGTAGTGATGTGGGGCAGTTGAACACCGGGGAGCTGTTTTTT CASSDVGQLNTGELFF TRBV19 few - TRBJ2-2
TGTGCCAGCAGCTTCCCGCGTAGCGGGATTGTGGCAGATACGCAGTATTTT CASSFPRSGIVADTQYF TRBV11-2 - TRBD2 TRBJ2-3
TGTGCCATCAGGCATGGGGGGGGTTCCGAGCAGTACTTC CAIRHGGGSEQYF TRBV10-3 - TRBD2 TRBJ2-7
TGTGCCAGCAGCTTTGATGGGCGGGTAGGCAAGCTGTTTTTT CASSFDGRVGKLFF TRBV11-3 once - TRBJ2-2
TGTGCCAGCAGTTTCCGGACTAGCGGTACCTACGAGCAGTACTTC CASSFRTSGTYEQYF TRBV6-5 - TRBD2 TRBJ2-7
TGTGCCAGCAGTTTGGTCGCGGACACTGAAACTTTCTTT CASSLVADTETFF TRBV27 - - TRBJ1-1
TGTGCCATCAGTCCAGGGACTAGCGGGGGAGAGACCCAGTACTTC CAISPGTSGGETQYF TRBV10-3 - TRBD2 TRBJ2-5
TGCGCCAGCAGCTTGGTGGAGCAGCCCGGTGAGACCCAGTACTTC CASSLVEQPGETQYF TRBV5-1 - - TRBJ2-5
TGTGCCAGCAAGCTGGGACAGACTTACGAGCAGTACTTC CASKLGQTYEQYF TRBV28 - TRBD1 TRBJ2-7
TGTGCCAGTAGTACGGGACACAGGAGCTCCTACGAGCAGTACTTC CASSTGHRSSYEQYF TRBV19 - - TRBJ2-7
TGTGCCAGCAGACGGACTAGCGGGGCACCAGATACGCAGTATTTT CASRRTSGAPDTQYF TRBV7-9 once TRBD2 TRBJ2-3
TGTGCCTGCCTTCCGGGGTCAACGGGCTACACCTTC CACLPGSTGYTF TRBV30 - - TRBJ1-2
TGTGCCACCAGTGCCTTAGCGGGAGCGATAGATACGCAGTATTTT CATSALAGAIDTQYF TRBV24-1 once TRBD2 TRBJ2-3
TGTGCCAGCAGCTCGGGACAGGGGGATGAAAAACTGTTTTTT CASSSGQGDEKLFF TRBV11-3 - TRBD1 TRBJ1-4
TGTGCCAGCAGACGAGCGGGGGGTCTTGATACGCAGTATTTT CASRRAGGLDTQYF TRBV5-4 - TRBD2 TRBJ2-3